Listed below are T cell receptor beta chains from one sample, sequenced in a study of cytomegalovirus exposure and HLA in healthy donors. Repertoires were generated with immunoSEQ multiplex PCR, while TCRdb's copy carries only in-frame clones and drops some. The repertoire consists of some 190,000 clones, with approximately 80% occurring once and the leading ten covering around 1.6%. Sequenced sample: PBMCs. Source of these receptors: a man between 18 and 35 years old in good health and CMV-seronegative. Both conserved end residues are part of each CDR3. A D gene is named only where the DNA matches it firmly. The size field is filled for only some rows; it gives once, few, many or a size class.

j_gene: TRBJ2-2; abundance: .; v_gene: TRBV5-6; d_gene: TRBD1; CDR3aa: CASRLLDRGGGELFF; CDR3nt: TGTGCCAGCAGGTTACTCGACAGGGGAGGAGGGGAGCTGTTTTTT
j_gene: TRBJ1-1; abundance: .; v_gene: TRBV5-1; d_gene: .; CDR3aa: CASSSGGGGYTEAFF; CDR3nt: TGCGCCAGCAGCTCGGGGGGAGGAGGGTACACTGAAGCTTTCTTT
j_gene: TRBJ1-4; abundance: .; v_gene: TRBV5-1; d_gene: .; CDR3aa: CASSLQGQWELFF; CDR3nt: TGCGCCAGCAGCTTGCAAGGACAGTGGGAACTGTTTTTT
j_gene: TRBJ2-7; abundance: .; v_gene: TRBV7-6; d_gene: TRBD2; CDR3aa: CASSPAPGGIYEQYF; CDR3nt: TGTGCCAGCAGCCCAGCACCGGGAGGGATCTACGAGCAGTACTTC
j_gene: TRBJ1-5; abundance: few; v_gene: TRBV7-2; d_gene: TRBD1; CDR3aa: CASSPRQGGQPQHF; CDR3nt: TGTGCCAGCAGCCCCAGACAGGGAGGTCAGCCCCAGCATTTT
j_gene: TRBJ2-7; abundance: .; v_gene: TRBV5-1; d_gene: TRBD1; CDR3aa: CASSRDRGFEQYF; CDR3nt: TGCGCCAGCAGCAGGGACAGGGGGTTCGAGCAGTACTTC
j_gene: TRBJ1-2; abundance: .; v_gene: TRBV18; d_gene: .; CDR3aa: CASSNPGNYGYTF; CDR3nt: TGTGCCAGCTCAAACCCAGGGAACTATGGCTACACCTTC
j_gene: TRBJ2-2; abundance: once; v_gene: TRBV9; d_gene: TRBD1; CDR3aa: CASSDGTANTGELFF; CDR3nt: TGTGCCAGCAGCGATGGGACAGCAAACACCGGGGAGCTGTTTTTT
j_gene: TRBJ2-3; abundance: .; v_gene: TRBV11-3; d_gene: TRBD2; CDR3aa: CASSPQTSGKSSKDTQYF; CDR3nt: TGTGCCAGCAGCCCCCAGACTAGCGGGAAGTCCTCGAAAGATACGCAGTATTTT
j_gene: TRBJ1-2; abundance: .; v_gene: TRBV27; d_gene: .; CDR3aa: CASSLGSLTEGYTF; CDR3nt: TGTGCCAGCAGTTTAGGGTCCCTGACGGAGGGCTACACCTTC
j_gene: TRBJ1-2; abundance: .; v_gene: TRBV9; d_gene: TRBD1; CDR3aa: CASSPYGDRGSDGYTF; CDR3nt: TGTGCCAGCAGCCCCTACGGGGACAGAGGCTCCGATGGCTACACCTTC
j_gene: TRBJ2-1; abundance: .; v_gene: TRBV7-2; d_gene: .; CDR3aa: CASRSTATNEQFF; CDR3nt: TGTGCCAGCAGATCGACAGCTACCAATGAGCAGTTCTTC
j_gene: TRBJ1-2; abundance: .; v_gene: TRBV6-5; d_gene: TRBD1; CDR3aa: CASRKDRAAYGYTF; CDR3nt: TGTGCCAGCAGGAAGGACAGGGCCGCCTATGGCTACACCTTC
j_gene: TRBJ2-7; abundance: few; v_gene: TRBV6-5; d_gene: .; CDR3aa: CASRSRRDTPPEQYF; CDR3nt: TGTGCCAGCAGATCACGCCGGGACACACCCCCCGAGCAGTACTTC
j_gene: TRBJ1-1; abundance: .; v_gene: TRBV29-1; d_gene: TRBD1; CDR3aa: CSVATGGAYTEAFF; CDR3nt: TGCAGCGTCGCTACAGGGGGCGCGTACACTGAAGCTTTCTTT
j_gene: TRBJ1-4; abundance: .; v_gene: TRBV4-1; d_gene: .; CDR3aa: CASRDNRRAGNEKLFF; CDR3nt: TGCGCCAGCAGGGATAATCGGAGGGCTGGGAATGAAAAACTGTTTTTT
j_gene: TRBJ2-7; abundance: .; v_gene: TRBV7-2; d_gene: .; CDR3aa: CASSSGGRVTQQYF; CDR3nt: TGTGCCAGCAGTTCCGGGGGTCGGGTGACCCAGCAGTACTTC
j_gene: TRBJ2-7; abundance: .; v_gene: TRBV5-1; d_gene: TRBD2; CDR3aa: CASRAGLAAGEQYF; CDR3nt: TGCGCCAGCAGAGCGGGACTAGCGGCAGGCGAGCAGTACTTC
j_gene: TRBJ2-1; abundance: .; v_gene: TRBV5-1; d_gene: .; CDR3aa: CASSLAGTKYNEQFF; CDR3nt: TGCGCCAGCAGCTTGGCCGGGACAAAGTACAATGAGCAGTTCTTC
j_gene: TRBJ1-6; abundance: .; v_gene: TRBV6-5; d_gene: TRBD1; CDR3aa: CASTDPGQGTSPLHF; CDR3nt: TGTGCCAGCACCGATCCGGGACAGGGAACATCACCCCTCCACTTT
j_gene: TRBJ2-7; abundance: .; v_gene: TRBV28; d_gene: .; CDR3aa: CASSSQGDSNEQYF; CDR3nt: TGTGCCAGCAGTAGTCAGGGGGACTCCAACGAGCAGTACTTC
j_gene: TRBJ2-1; abundance: .; v_gene: TRBV5-1; d_gene: .; CDR3aa: CASSLGGASSYNEQFF; CDR3nt: TGCGCCAGCAGCTTGGGCGGGGCCAGCTCCTACAATGAGCAGTTCTTC
j_gene: TRBJ1-2; abundance: few; v_gene: TRBV6-1; d_gene: .; CDR3aa: CASSEVGPAGGYTF; CDR3nt: TGTGCCAGCAGTGAGGTCGGCCCGGCCGGGGGCTACACCTTC
j_gene: TRBJ1-5; abundance: few; v_gene: TRBV4-1; d_gene: TRBD1; CDR3aa: CASSQVKGAGQPQHF; CDR3nt: TGCGCCAGCAGCCAAGTCAAGGGGGCTGGCCAGCCCCAGCATTTT